This T cell receptor beta chain was sequenced for a study of blood T cell repertoires in COVID-19. Whole-study context: The United States, Italy and Spain provided the acute and convalescent COVID-19 samples. T cells, B-cell-depleted T cells, or PBMCs provided the cDNA or gDNA that served as material.

Per the original methods: Nucleated cell counts were estimated from reference gene primer amplification. Here immunoSEQ multiplex PCR was the method, and the copy in TCRdb shows in-frame clones only, minus some. The DNA gave D and trimming, while V, J and clone size come from that table. The sample shows about 250,000 clones, roughly 86% of them seen only once. In Seattle, patients joined the study during active infection and were tracked longitudinally. Germline V gene sequence: CDR1 SGHTA, CDR2 FQGNSA. This CDR3 is 15 amino acids long. V gave up 0 bases and J gave up 1 base, with 7 bases separating them.

The material sequenced was peripheral blood. The receptor was derived from a woman at least 80 years old with COVID-19, enrolled during active disease. This chain joins TRBV7-2 and TRBJ1-3; tentative D call: TRBD1 (6 bases). This CDR3 is CASSLAGTSGNTIYF. CDR3 sequence (DNA): TGTGCCAGCAGCTTAGCGGGGACATCTGGAAACACCATATATTTT.